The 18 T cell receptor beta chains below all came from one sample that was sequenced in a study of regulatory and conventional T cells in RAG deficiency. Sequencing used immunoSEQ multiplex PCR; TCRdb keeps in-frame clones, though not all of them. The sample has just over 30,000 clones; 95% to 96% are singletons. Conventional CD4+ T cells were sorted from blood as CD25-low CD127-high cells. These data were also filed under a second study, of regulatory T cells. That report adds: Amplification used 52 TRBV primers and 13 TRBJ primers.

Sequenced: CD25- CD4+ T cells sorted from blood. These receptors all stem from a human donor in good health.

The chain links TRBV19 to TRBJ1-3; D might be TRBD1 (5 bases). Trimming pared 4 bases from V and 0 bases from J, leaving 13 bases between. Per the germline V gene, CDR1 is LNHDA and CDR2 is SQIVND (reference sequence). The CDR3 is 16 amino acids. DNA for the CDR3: TGTGCCAGTAGTAGATCTATCGACAGCTCTGGAAACACCATATATTTT. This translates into CASSRSIDSSGNTIYF.

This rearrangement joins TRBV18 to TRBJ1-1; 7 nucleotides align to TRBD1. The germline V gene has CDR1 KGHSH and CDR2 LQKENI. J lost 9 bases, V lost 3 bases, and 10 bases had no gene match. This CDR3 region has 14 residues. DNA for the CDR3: TGTGCCAGCTCACCGAACCGGGACAGAGATCAAGCTTTCTTT. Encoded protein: CASSPNRDRDQAFF.

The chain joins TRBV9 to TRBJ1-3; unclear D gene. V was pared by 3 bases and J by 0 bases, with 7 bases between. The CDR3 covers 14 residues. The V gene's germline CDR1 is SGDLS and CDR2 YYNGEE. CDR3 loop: CASSAPNSGNTIYF. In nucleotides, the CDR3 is TGTGCCAGCAGCGCCCCTAACTCTGGAAACACCATATATTTT.

CDR3 nucleotide sequence: TGTGCCAGCACCCTCGGGACAACCCCCAACAATGAGCAGTTCTTC. Its protein is CASTLGTTPNNEQFF. The V and J genes are TRBV2 and TRBJ2-1; maybe TRBD1 (6 bases). The CDR3 covers 15 residues. The germline V and J ends were trimmed by 7 bases and 5 bases, with 18 bases remaining between them. Germline assignment: CDR1 SNHLY and CDR2 FYNNEI.

In DNA form, the CDR3 reads TGTGCCTGGACCTTAGGGGGCAATCAGCCCCAGCATTTT. The encoded protein is CAWTLGGNQPQHF. The gene calls are TRBV30 and TRBJ1-5, with D possibly TRBD1 on 5 matching bases. Trimming took 4 bases from V and 2 from J, leaving 9 bases between them. Germline V gene sequence: CDR1 GTSNPN, CDR2 SVGIG (reference sequence). The CDR3 has 13 residues.

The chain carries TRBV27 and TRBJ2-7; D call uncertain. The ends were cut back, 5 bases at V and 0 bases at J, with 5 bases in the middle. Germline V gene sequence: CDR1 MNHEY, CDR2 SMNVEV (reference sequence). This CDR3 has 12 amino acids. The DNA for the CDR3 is TGTGCCAGCAGTCCCCTCTCCTACGAGCAGTACTTC. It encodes CASSPLSYEQYF.

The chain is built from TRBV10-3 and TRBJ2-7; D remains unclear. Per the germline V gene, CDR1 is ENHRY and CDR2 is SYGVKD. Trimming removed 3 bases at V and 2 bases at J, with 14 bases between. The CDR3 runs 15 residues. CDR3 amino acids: CAISDMREATYEQYF. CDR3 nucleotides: TGTGCCATCAGTGATATGAGAGAGGCTACCTACGAGCAGTACTTC.

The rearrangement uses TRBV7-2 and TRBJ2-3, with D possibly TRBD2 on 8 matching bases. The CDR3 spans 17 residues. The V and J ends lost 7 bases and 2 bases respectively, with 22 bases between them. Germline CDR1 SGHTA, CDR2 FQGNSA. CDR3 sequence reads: CASNSRGASGFTDTQYF. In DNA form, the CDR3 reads TGTGCCAGCAACAGCAGGGGGGCTAGCGGGTTCACAGATACGCAGTATTTT.

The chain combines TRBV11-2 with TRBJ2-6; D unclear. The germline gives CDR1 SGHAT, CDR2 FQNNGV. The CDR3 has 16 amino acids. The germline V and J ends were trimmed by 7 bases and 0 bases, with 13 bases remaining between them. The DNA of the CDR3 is TGTGCCAGCATTGGTTCGGTGATCTCTGGGGCCAACGTCCTGACTTTC. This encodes CASIGSVISGANVLTF. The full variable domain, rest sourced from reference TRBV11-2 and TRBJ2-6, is EAGVAQSPRYKIIEKRQSVAFWCNPISGHATLYWYQQILGQGPKLLIQFQNNGVVDDSQLPKDRFSAERLKGVDSTLKIQPAKLEDSAVYLCASIGSVISGANVLTFGAGSRLTVL.

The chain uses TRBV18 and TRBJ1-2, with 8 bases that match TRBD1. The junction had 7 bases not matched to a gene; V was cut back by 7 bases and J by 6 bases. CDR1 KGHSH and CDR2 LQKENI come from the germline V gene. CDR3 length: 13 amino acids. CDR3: CASLRTGTDGYTF. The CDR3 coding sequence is TGTGCCAGCTTAAGGACAGGGACGGATGGCTACACCTTC.

In nucleotides, the CDR3 is TGTGCCAGCAGTTCCCCTCAGGGGAGCACTGAAGCTTTCTTT. Translation gives CASSSPQGSTEAFF. V gene TRBV27 combines with J gene TRBJ1-1; tentatively, D is TRBD1 (6 bases). Germline CDR1 is MNHEY and CDR2 is SMNVEV (reference sequence). V shed 4 bases and J shed 4 bases, with 13 bases lying between them. This CDR3 region has 14 residues.

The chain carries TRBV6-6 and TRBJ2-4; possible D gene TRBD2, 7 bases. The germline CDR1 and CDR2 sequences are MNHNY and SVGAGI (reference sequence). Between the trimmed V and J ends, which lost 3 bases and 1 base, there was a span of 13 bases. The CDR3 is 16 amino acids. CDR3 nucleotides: TGTGCCAGCAGTTATTATGCGGGGGCGGCCAAAAACATTCAGTACTTC. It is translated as CASSYYAGAAKNIQYF.

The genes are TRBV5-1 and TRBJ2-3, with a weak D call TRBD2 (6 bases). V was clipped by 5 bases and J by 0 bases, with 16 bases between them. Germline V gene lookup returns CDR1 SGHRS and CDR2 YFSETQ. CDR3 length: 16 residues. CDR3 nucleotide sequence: TGCGCCAGCAGTCGCCTAGCGAGCACTAGCACAGATACGCAGTATTTT. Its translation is CASSRLASTSTDTQYF. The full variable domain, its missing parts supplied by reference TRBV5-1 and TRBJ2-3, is KAGVTQTPRYLIKTRGQQVTLSCSPISGHRSVSWYQQTPGQGLQFLFEYFSETQRNKGNFPGRFSGRQFSNSRSEMNVSTLELGDSALYLCASSRLASTSTDTQYFGPGTRLTVL.

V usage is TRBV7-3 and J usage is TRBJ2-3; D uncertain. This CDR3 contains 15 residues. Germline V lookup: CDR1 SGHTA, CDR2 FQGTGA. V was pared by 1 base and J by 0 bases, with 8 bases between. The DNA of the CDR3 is TGTGCCAGCAGCTTAAACCCGGTGAGCACAGATACGCAGTATTTT. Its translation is CASSLNPVSTDTQYF.

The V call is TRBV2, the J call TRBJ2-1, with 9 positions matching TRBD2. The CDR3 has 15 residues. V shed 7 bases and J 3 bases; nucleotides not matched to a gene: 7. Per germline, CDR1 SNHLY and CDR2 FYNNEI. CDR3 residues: CASTLTSGYYNEQFF. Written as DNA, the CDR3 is TGTGCCAGCACCTTGACTAGCGGATACTACAATGAGCAGTTCTTC.

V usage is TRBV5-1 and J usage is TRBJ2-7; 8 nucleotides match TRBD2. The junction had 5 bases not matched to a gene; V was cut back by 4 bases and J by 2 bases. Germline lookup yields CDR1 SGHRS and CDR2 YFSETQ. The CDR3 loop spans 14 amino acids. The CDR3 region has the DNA TGCGCCAGCAGCCCGGGACTAGGCCCCTACGAGCAGTACTTC. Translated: CASSPGLGPYEQYF.

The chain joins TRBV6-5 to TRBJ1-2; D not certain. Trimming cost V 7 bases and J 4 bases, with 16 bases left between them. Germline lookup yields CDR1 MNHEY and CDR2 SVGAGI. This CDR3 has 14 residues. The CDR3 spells CASTPTTDSYGYTF. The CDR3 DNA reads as TGTGCCAGCACCCCGACCACAGATTCCTATGGCTACACCTTC.

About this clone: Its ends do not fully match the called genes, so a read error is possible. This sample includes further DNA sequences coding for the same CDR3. The CDR3 DNA is TGTGCCTGGGCACAAAAGGGACAGGGTGAAAATTCCCCCCTCCACTTT. Translating gives CAWAQKGQGENSPLHF. The chain combines TRBV30 with TRBJ1-6, with 9 bases aligning to TRBD1. Germline CDR1 and CDR2: GTSNPN and SVGIG (reference sequence). The CDR3 length is 16 residues. Based on the CDR3 plus reference TRBV30 and TRBJ1-6, the full variable domain is SQTIHQWPATLVQPVGSPLSLECTVEGTSNPNLYWYRQAAGRGLQLLFYSVGIGQISSEVPQNLSASRPQDRQFILSSKKLLLSDSGFYLCAWAQKGQGENSPLHFGNGTRLTVT.